Below, one TCR beta chain is given with its context. The specificity of this receptor is unknown. Base qualities are not at hand, and no much larger clone is one base apart. The entry originates in a study of graft-versus-host responses after intestinal transplantation (dated by TCRdb to about 2021). The study in broad terms: Multivisceral, liver-intestinal, or isolated intestinal transplants were received by the recipients. To identify alloreactive clones, pre-transplant mixed lymphocyte reaction products were sequenced and compared with unstimulated pre-transplant donor and recipient T cells. A cohort of 24 intestinal transplant recipients, including one retransplant, was enrolled, and a few patients lacking pretransplant specimens were excluded. Every recipient was given anti-thymocyte globulin induction, then maintenance tacrolimus and steroids for two to three years. A peak of at least 4% donor T cells among recipient peripheral blood mononuclear cells was the definition used for donor T cell macrochimerism. After intestinal transplantation, graft-versus-host and host-versus-graft alloreactive T cell clones were followed in the graft, circulation and bone marrow using bulk TCR-beta CDR3 sequencing. Rather than being sequenced by the commercial service, samples from a few later patients were sequenced in-house on an Illumina MiSeq and processed with MiXCR. General study outcomes and caveats: The relatively low number and heterogeneity of intestinal transplant patients limited the conclusions. Early after transplant, peak levels of circulating GvH clones were found to be associated with declines in HvG clones. GvH clones turned up in recipient bone marrow, with some appearing earlier in ileal mucosa or blood, a pattern consistent with an intestinal mucosal origin. In patients with donor T cell macrochimerism, the allografts had high GvH to HvG T cell clonal ratios.

The sample's time point label, decoded: cells obtained before transplantation from donor or recipient. CD3+CD4+ and CD3+CD8+ populations were FACS-sorted from unstimulated pre-transplant donor and recipient cells taken from spleen or lymph nodes. The V end gives up 4 bases and the J end 1 base, leaving 7 bases in the junction not matched to a gene. CDR1 and CDR2 (LNHDA, SQIVND) derive from the germline V gene (reference sequence). The CDR3 spans 16 residues, from the cysteine through the phenylalanine. The read is trimmed to its CDR3 DNA, 48 bases read in frame from base 1. Preparation of the library involved the immunoSEQ multiplex PCR assay. For most patients, genomic DNA was isolated using the Qiagen DNeasy Blood and Tissue Kit and was shipped frozen to Adaptive Biotechnologies for TCR sequencing. High-throughput TCR-beta CDR3 sequencing of genomic DNA from most patients was performed by Adaptive Biotechnologies. Concerning the study's data processing: TCR sequencing data for 15 to 20 patients were retrieved from Adaptive's ImmunoSEQ software; a few other patients were processed with MiXCR and VDJtools. To correct CD4 versus CD8 sorting errors, any sequence found in both subsets at a frequency ratio below 5:1 was removed. Because the origin of CDR3 nucleotide sequences shared between donor and recipient could not be assigned, those sequences were removed. At least 2-fold expansion over unstimulated cells and a minimum CFSE-low frequency of 0.002% (template counts) or 0.001% (read counts) were required for clones to be classified as alloreactive. Clones detected in sequenced pre-transplant spleen, lymph node, or MLR CFSE-low populations of the donor or recipient were defined as mappable. The cumulative frequency of alloreactive clones was calculated as a percentage of all sequences, weighted by copy number. Imported from immuneACCESS, the table was reduced by TCRdb to in-frame sequences with V and J called. These copies leave out some clones; in studies compared against another copy, an unresolved V gene accounts for under half, and the cause of the remainder is not known. Clone size and the V and J calls come from that table; the DNA yielded D and trimming. This sample comprises 85,000 to 100,000 clones, 80% to 95% of them detected only once. Jointly, the top ten make up around 0.07% of the sample.

The source of this sequence is a human donor who was the organ donor for an intestinal transplant. This sequence uses TRBV19 and TRBJ2-5; 9 of the junction bases match TRBD1. The sequenced sample was unstimulated CD8+ T cells sorted from spleen or lymph node cells, obtained before transplant. The DNA reads as follows: TGTGCCAGTAGTAGGGGACAGGGTTTCTTCCAAGAGACCCAGTACTTC. It specifies CASSRGQGFFQETQYF.